The rows below give T cell receptor beta chains drawn from one sample of a study of cytomegalovirus exposure and HLA in healthy donors. Libraries were prepared by immunoSEQ multiplex PCR; TCRdb keeps only in-frame clonotypes and omits some of them. Among about 120,000 clones listed, around three quarters were seen once. What was sequenced was PBMCs. Receptor source: a man between 18 and 35 years old in good health and CMV-seropositive. CDR3s include the opening cysteine and the closing phenylalanine or tryptophan. The order of the fields is D gene, V gene, J gene, CDR3 length, clone size, CDR3 protein, CDR3 DNA. A D gene is named only where the DNA matches it firmly. Size values are once, few and many counts, or a class for expanded clones, and some rows have none.

D gene: TRBD1
V gene: TRBV7-9
J gene: TRBJ1-2
CDR3 length: 13
clone size: once
CDR3 protein: CASSFGQAYGYTF
CDR3 DNA: TGTGCCAGCAGCTTTGGACAGGCCTATGGCTACACCTTC

D gene: NA
V gene: TRBV6-1
J gene: TRBJ1-2
CDR3 length: 12
clone size: NA
CDR3 protein: CASGRQVLGYTF
CDR3 DNA: TGTGCCAGCGGAAGACAGGTCTTGGGATACACCTTC

D gene: NA
V gene: TRBV5-6
J gene: TRBJ1-5
CDR3 length: 13
clone size: NA
CDR3 protein: CASSLAGVQPQHF
CDR3 DNA: TGTGCCAGCAGCTTGGCGGGGGTGCAGCCCCAGCATTTT

D gene: TRBD1
V gene: TRBV6-6
J gene: TRBJ2-5
CDR3 length: 15
clone size: NA
CDR3 protein: CASSYLGQMRETQYF
CDR3 DNA: TGTGCCAGCAGCTACCTGGGACAGATGAGGGAGACCCAGTACTTC

D gene: NA
V gene: TRBV7-6
J gene: TRBJ1-4
CDR3 length: 16
clone size: NA
CDR3 protein: CASSLKTVATNEKLFF
CDR3 DNA: TGTGCCAGCAGCCTAAAGACAGTCGCAACTAATGAAAAACTGTTTTTT

D gene: NA
V gene: TRBV7-9
J gene: TRBJ1-4
CDR3 length: 15
clone size: few
CDR3 protein: CASRPEGGRSEKLFF
CDR3 DNA: TGTGCCAGCAGACCAGAGGGGGGGCGGAGTGAAAAACTGTTTTTT

D gene: TRBD2
V gene: TRBV4-2
J gene: TRBJ2-1
CDR3 length: 14
clone size: NA
CDR3 protein: CASSQPSGGPEQFF
CDR3 DNA: TGTGCCAGCAGCCAGCCTAGCGGGGGGCCCGAGCAGTTCTTC

D gene: TRBD1
V gene: TRBV11-3
J gene: TRBJ2-7
CDR3 length: 14
clone size: once
CDR3 protein: CASSSRDRAWEQYF
CDR3 DNA: TGTGCCAGCAGCTCGCGTGACAGGGCCTGGGAGCAGTACTTC

D gene: NA
V gene: TRBV19
J gene: TRBJ2-5
CDR3 length: 13
clone size: NA
CDR3 protein: CASSPHSQETQYF
CDR3 DNA: TGTGCCAGTAGTCCCCACAGCCAAGAGACCCAGTACTTC

D gene: NA
V gene: TRBV27
J gene: TRBJ1-3
CDR3 length: 13
clone size: NA
CDR3 protein: CASSSRVGNTIYF
CDR3 DNA: TGTGCCAGCAGTTCCAGGGTAGGAAACACCATATATTTT

D gene: NA
V gene: TRBV5-4
J gene: TRBJ2-7
CDR3 length: 15
clone size: NA
CDR3 protein: CASSLAFEGELEQYF
CDR3 DNA: TGTGCCAGCAGCTTGGCGTTCGAGGGAGAGCTCGAGCAGTACTTC

D gene: TRBD2
V gene: TRBV19
J gene: TRBJ2-5
CDR3 length: 15
clone size: NA
CDR3 protein: CASSNVLAGGETQYF
CDR3 DNA: TGTGCCAGTAGTAACGTGCTAGCGGGGGGAGAGACCCAGTACTTC

D gene: TRBD2
V gene: TRBV30
J gene: TRBJ2-5
CDR3 length: 16
clone size: NA
CDR3 protein: CAWSASRAGGLETQYF
CDR3 DNA: TGTGCCTGGAGTGCCTCTCGAGCGGGGGGATTAGAGACCCAGTACTTC

D gene: TRBD1
V gene: TRBV18
J gene: TRBJ1-1
CDR3 length: 14
clone size: NA
CDR3 protein: CASSPQGAETEAFF
CDR3 DNA: TGTGCCAGCTCGCCACAGGGGGCCGAGACTGAAGCTTTCTTT

D gene: NA
V gene: TRBV30
J gene: TRBJ2-6
CDR3 length: 13
clone size: NA
CDR3 protein: CAWQTAGANGLTF
CDR3 DNA: TGTGCCTGGCAGACCGCTGGGGCCAACGGCCTGACTTTC

D gene: NA
V gene: TRBV11-2
J gene: TRBJ2-7
CDR3 length: 11
clone size: NA
CDR3 protein: CASSLNKKQYF
CDR3 DNA: TGTGCCAGCAGCTTAAACAAAAAACAGTACTTC

D gene: NA
V gene: TRBV2
J gene: TRBJ1-1
CDR3 length: 11
clone size: NA
CDR3 protein: CASTRETEAFF
CDR3 DNA: TGTGCCAGCACCCGGGAAACTGAAGCTTTCTTT

D gene: TRBD1
V gene: TRBV10-3
J gene: TRBJ1-6
CDR3 length: 16
clone size: NA
CDR3 protein: CAISESGGQGNSPLHF
CDR3 DNA: TGTGCCATCAGTGAGTCCGGGGGACAGGGGAATTCACCCCTCCACTTT

D gene: TRBD1
V gene: TRBV7-9
J gene: TRBJ1-1
CDR3 length: 15
clone size: NA
CDR3 protein: CASSSPQGAATEAFF
CDR3 DNA: TGTGCCAGCAGCTCTCCCCAGGGGGCTGCCACTGAAGCTTTCTTT

D gene: TRBD1
V gene: TRBV5-1
J gene: TRBJ1-4
CDR3 length: 16
clone size: few
CDR3 protein: CASSLGQASTNEKLFF
CDR3 DNA: TGCGCCAGCAGCCTCGGACAGGCCTCAACTAATGAAAAACTGTTTTTT

D gene: NA
V gene: TRBV14
J gene: TRBJ1-1
CDR3 length: 15
clone size: NA
CDR3 protein: CASRSVGAGYTEAFF
CDR3 DNA: TGTGCCAGCAGATCTGTGGGGGCTGGGTACACTGAAGCTTTCTTT

D gene: NA
V gene: TRBV29-1
J gene: TRBJ1-2
CDR3 length: 11
clone size: NA
CDR3 protein: CSVVSGYGYTF
CDR3 DNA: TGCAGCGTTGTATCGGGCTATGGCTACACCTTC

D gene: NA
V gene: TRBV19
J gene: TRBJ1-1
CDR3 length: 15
clone size: few
CDR3 protein: CASSMEYLANTEAFF
CDR3 DNA: TGTGCCAGTAGTATGGAGTACCTCGCTAACACTGAAGCTTTCTTT

D gene: NA
V gene: TRBV4-2
J gene: TRBJ1-1
CDR3 length: 18
clone size: NA
CDR3 protein: CASSQAPGGGWMNTEAFF
CDR3 DNA: TGTGCCAGCAGCCAGGCCCCCGGCGGGGGATGGATGAACACTGAAGCTTTCTTT